One sample yielded the 26 T cell receptor beta chains listed below, sequenced in a study of blood T cell repertoires in COVID-19. Generated by immunoSEQ multiplex PCR, the TCRdb table keeps only in-frame clones and is missing some. The repertoire holds more than 85,000 clones, about 90% seen once, with around 4% in the top ten. Sequenced sample: peripheral blood. The receptor source for this set is a human donor with COVID-19, enrolled during active disease. The donor label of this sample is uncertain.

The chain has TRBV14 and TRBJ1-6; tentative D call: TRBD1 (5 bases). This CDR3 is built from 14 residues. Germline V gene lookup returns CDR1 SGHDN and CDR2 FVKESK. Deletions cut 6 bases from V and 10 bases from J, with 16 bases between. The CDR3 nucleotides are TGTGCCAGCAGTTATACAGGTGGTGGATCACCCCTCCACTTT. Amino acid sequence: CASSYTGGGSPLHF.

In DNA, the CDR3 is TGTGCCAGCAGCCCCCCGGGCGGGGGGCTTCCTACCCGTTATGGCTACACCTTC. Translation: CASSPPGGGLPTRYGYTF. This sequence joins TRBV7-2 and TRBJ1-2; maybe TRBD1 (6 bases). Trimming removed 5 bases at V and 5 bases at J, with 27 bases between. Germline V lookup: CDR1 SGHTA, CDR2 FQGNSA. The CDR3 is 18 residues long.

The J gene is TRBJ1-4, the V gene TRBV3-1 (or the pseudogene TRBV3-2), with D possibly being TRBD1 (5 bases). V was clipped by 2 bases and J by 5 bases, with 12 bases between them. This CDR3 spans 15 amino acids. Germline CDR1 and CDR2: LGHDT and YNNKEL (reference sequence). Written as DNA, the CDR3 is TGTGCCAGCAGCCAATACTCAGGGTTAAATGAAAAACTGTTTTTT. It specifies CASSQYSGLNEKLFF.

The chain recombines TRBV5-8 with TRBJ1-1, with 8 bases aligning to TRBD1. From germline, CDR1 is SGHTS and CDR2 YDEGEE. The CDR3 covers 15 residues. The V segment lost 3 bases and the J segment 1 base; nucleotides outside the gene matches: 5. CDR3: CASSWNRGGNTEAFF. The DNA of the CDR3 is TGTGCCAGCAGCTGGAACAGGGGGGGGAACACTGAAGCTTTCTTT.

The gene calls are TRBV6-5 and TRBJ2-1, with 7 bases identical to TRBD2. The CDR3 has 12 residues. The germline CDR1 and CDR2 sequences are MNHEY and SVGAGI. J gave up 7 bases and V 6 bases, and 3 bases lay outside the gene matches. This chain's CDR3 is CASSRTRNEQFF. The CDR3 DNA reads as TGTGCCAGCAGCCGGACTAGGAATGAGCAGTTCTTC.

This chain connects TRBV25-1 to TRBJ2-3; TRBD2 aligns across 7 bases. V trimming: 2 bases; J trimming: 2 bases; junction bases outside the gene matches: 10. The CDR3 has 17 residues. Germline V gene data show CDR1 as MGHDK and CDR2 as SYGVNS. CDR3 DNA sequence: TGTGCCAGCAGTGAACGAGGGGCTAGCGGATTCACAGATACGCAGTATTTT. This encodes CASSERGASGFTDTQYF.

The chain joins TRBV6-1 to TRBJ2-5; maybe TRBD1 (6 bases). Trimming took 0 bases from V and 1 from J, leaving 12 bases between them. CDR1 is MNHNS, CDR2 SASEGT, per germline. CDR3 length: 16 amino acids. The CDR3 coding sequence is TGTGCCAGCAGTGAAGCGCCGCAGGGGCCCCAAGAGACCCAGTACTTC. The encoded protein is CASSEAPQGPQETQYF.

V is TRBV7-3 and J is TRBJ2-1; 9 bases match TRBD2. Germline loops: CDR1 SGHTA, CDR2 FQGTGA. V gave up 1 base and J gave up 4 bases; unmatched junction bases: 5. The CDR3 sequence is 16 residues long. The CDR3 spells CASSLMSGGRYNEQFF. DNA for the CDR3: TGTGCCAGCAGCTTAATGAGCGGGGGGAGATACAATGAGCAGTTCTTC. The variable domain in full, with the rest retrieved from reference TRBV7-3 and TRBJ2-1, is GAGVSQTPSNKVTEKGKYVELRCDPISGHTALYWYRQSLGQGPEFLIYFQGTGAADDSGLPNDRFFAVRPEGSVSTLKIQRTERGDSAVYLCASSLMSGGRYNEQFFGPGTRLTVL.

The chain links TRBV13 to TRBJ1-5, with D perhaps matching TRBD1 (6 bases). CDR1 is PRHDT, CDR2 FYEKMQ, per germline (reference sequence). Trimming took 3 bases from V and 2 from J, leaving 11 bases between them. This CDR3 contains 15 residues. The CDR3 loop is CASSLGAGGNQPQHF. Written as DNA, the CDR3 is TGTGCCAGCAGCTTGGGGGCCGGAGGCAATCAGCCCCAGCATTTT.

The rearrangement links TRBV20-1 to TRBJ1-2; D remains ambiguous. CDR1 DFQATT and CDR2 SNEGSKA come from the germline V gene (reference sequence). Between the trimmed V and J ends, which lost 3 bases and 6 bases, there was a span of 8 bases. This CDR3 is built from 11 residues. The CDR3 loop is CSASPSDGYTF. The CDR3 coding sequence is TGCAGTGCTAGCCCCTCCGATGGCTACACCTTC.

Concerning this clone: At one boundary the junction diverges from the germline segment, which might be a read error. V and J are TRBV25-1 and TRBJ2-3; TRBD2 agrees at 9 bases. Germline values: CDR1 MGHDK, CDR2 SYGVNS. The CDR3 length is 16 residues. Written as DNA, the CDR3 is TGTGCCGGCAGTGAGACCGGGACTAGCAAGGAGGATACGCAGTATTTT. Protein product: CAGSETGTSKEDTQYF.

This clone was seen only once. CDR3 nucleotides: TGCGCCAGCAGCTTGGTGCCCGGCGGTGACACTGAAGCTTTCTTT. Translated: CASSLVPGGDTEAFF. J is TRBJ1-1 and V is TRBV5-1; D is unclear. The V and J ends lost 0 bases and 3 bases respectively, with 12 bases between them. CDR3 size: 15 residues. Germline CDR1 reads SGHRS; CDR2 reads YFSETQ.

V is TRBV3-1 (or the pseudogene TRBV3-2) and J is TRBJ1-6; the D gene is possibly TRBD1 (6 bases). Trimming took 1 base from V and 7 from J, leaving 11 bases between them. This CDR3 contains 15 residues. Germline values: CDR1 LGHDT, CDR2 YNNKEL (reference sequence). CDR3 sequence reads: CASSQGTAENSPLHF. CDR3 sequence (DNA): TGTGCCAGCAGCCAAGGGACAGCGGAGAATTCACCCCTCCACTTT.

This clone occurred a few times. CDR3: CASSIPTGGSYEQYF. The CDR3 bases are TGTGCCAGTAGTATACCGACAGGGGGATCCTACGAGCAGTACTTC. The chain is built from TRBV19 and TRBJ2-7, with 9 nucleotides matching TRBD1. This CDR3 comprises 15 residues. CDR1 LNHDA and CDR2 SQIVND come from the germline V gene (reference sequence). V was clipped by 2 bases and J by 1 base; unmatched bases: 3.

Only a few counts were recorded for this clone. The chain couples TRBV27 to TRBJ1-1, with D uncertain. This CDR3 has 12 residues. V was cut by 7 bases and J by 5 bases, with 11 bases left in between. The V gene's germline CDR1 is MNHEY and CDR2 SMNVEV (reference sequence). In DNA form, the CDR3 reads TGTGCCAGCAAGGCGGGAGGGACTGAAGCTTTCTTT. Translation gives CASKAGGTEAFF.

This rearrangement joins TRBV6-5 to TRBJ1-5, with D unclear. This CDR3 has 14 residues. V was shortened by 0 bases and J by 6 bases, with 9 bases between the two germline ends. Germline V gives CDR1 MNHEY, CDR2 SVGAGI. The chain's CDR3 is CASSYSDLGQPQHF. For the CDR3, the DNA is TGTGCCAGCAGTTACTCGGACTTAGGTCAGCCCCAGCATTTT.

V usage is TRBV2 and J usage is TRBJ1-5; D is unresolved. CDR1 is SNHLY and CDR2 is FYNNEI in the germline V gene. V was pared by 5 bases and J by 2 bases, with 4 bases between. The CDR3 sequence is 12 residues long. The CDR3 coding sequence is TGTGCCAGCAGTACTGGCAATCAGCCCCAGCATTTT. Its translation is CASSTGNQPQHF.

This clone was detected only once. This CDR3 is CASSLAGGPDTQYF. CDR3 nucleotides: TGTGCCAGCAGCTTAGCTGGGGGCCCAGATACGCAGTATTTT. The chain recombines TRBV11-2 with TRBJ2-3; TRBD1 is a possible D gene (6 bases). CDR1 and CDR2 from the germline V gene are SGHAT and FQNNGV. V lost 1 base and J lost 4, with 9 bases in between. This CDR3 has 14 residues.

This rearrangement joins TRBV18 to TRBJ2-3, with 8 positions matching TRBD1. CDR1 is KGHSH, CDR2 LQKENI, per germline. There are 17 residues in the CDR3. Losses at the gene ends were 0 bases for V and 2 bases for J; bases not matched to a gene: 7. The CDR3 sequence is CASSPPTGQGPTDTQYF. The CDR3 bases are TGTGCCAGCTCACCACCCACCGGACAGGGCCCCACAGATACGCAGTATTTT.

This chain uses TRBV15 with TRBJ1-1; the D is unclear. The V gene lost 3 bases and the J gene lost 1 base, with 6 bases spanning the gap. The CDR3 covers 13 residues. The germline gives CDR1 LNHNV, CDR2 YYDKDF (reference sequence). The CDR3 region is CATSRDWNTEAFF. As DNA, the CDR3 is TGTGCCACCAGCAGGGACTGGAACACTGAAGCTTTCTTT. The whole variable domain, filled in from reference TRBV15 and TRBJ1-1, reads DAMVIQNPRYQVTQFGKPVTLSCSQTLNHNVMYWYQQKSSQAPKLLFHYYDKDFNNEADTPDNFQSRRPNTSFCFLDIRSPGLGDTAMYLCATSRDWNTEAFFGQGTRLTVV.

The genes are TRBV6-5 and TRBJ2-5; weak D call: TRBD2 (6 bases). From germline, CDR1 is MNHEY and CDR2 SVGAGI. CDR3 size: 13 residues. The V and J ends lost 8 bases and 5 bases respectively, with 15 bases between them. The CDR3 nucleotides read TGTGCCAGCGCTGCGGGGAAGGCGGAGACCCAGTACTTC. It translates to CASAAGKAETQYF.

The chain has TRBV18 and TRBJ1-2, with 8 bases aligning to TRBD1. The V segment lost 1 base and the J segment 8 bases; nucleotides outside the gene matches: 6. The CDR3 runs to 14 residues. Germline CDR1 is KGHSH and CDR2 is LQKENI. CDR3 sequence: CASSPRTGTEGYTF. CDR3 DNA sequence: TGTGCCAGCTCACCACGGACAGGGACGGAGGGCTACACCTTC.

The chain uses TRBV12-2 and TRBJ1-6; the table assigns TRBD1, which was not confirmed against the DNA. TRBV12-2 is reported as a pseudogene. This CDR3 is built from 16 residues. The CDR3 DNA sequence: TGTGCAAGTCGCCCCCGACAGGGGTCCTATAATTCACCCCTCCACTTT. Protein sequence: CASRPRQGSYNSPLHF.

This clone is a singleton in its sample. The chain links TRBV19 to TRBJ1-1, with D possibly matching TRBD1 (5 bases). This CDR3 is built from 15 residues. Trimming removed 2 bases at V and 4 bases at J, with 14 bases between. Per the germline V gene, CDR1 is LNHDA and CDR2 is SQIVND (reference sequence). CDR3 protein: CASSITGVWGTEAFF. The CDR3 DNA follows: TGTGCCAGTAGTATAACAGGAGTTTGGGGCACTGAAGCTTTCTTT.

The chain couples TRBV24-1 to TRBJ2-7, with 12 bases that match TRBD1. J was trimmed by 5 bases and V by 4 bases; bases with no gene match: 5. CDR1 is KGHDR and CDR2 is SFDVKD in the germline V gene. The CDR3 has 15 residues. CDR3 nucleotides: TGTGCCACCAGTGACGCCGGGACAGGGGGCAACGAGCAGTACTTC. Protein product: CATSDAGTGGNEQYF.

This chain joins TRBV19 and TRBJ1-3; 7 bases align to TRBD1. Germline CDR1 and CDR2: LNHDA and SQIVND (reference sequence). The CDR3 is made up of 14 amino acids. V shed 5 bases and J 0 bases; nucleotides not matched to a gene: 1. In DNA form, the CDR3 reads TGTGCCAGTAGTTACAGGGGCTCTGGAAACACCATATATTTT. The encoded protein is CASSYRGSGNTIYF.